The 3 T cell receptor beta chains below were found in one sample sequenced in a study of long-term antiretroviral therapy in people with HIV. Sequencing used immunoSEQ v3.0 at survey level. The assay was immunoSEQ multiplex PCR, and TCRdb's table has in-frame clones only and misses some. The data show more than 15,000 clones, with less than 95% seen just once and around 4.3% held by the top ten. This specimen was unsorted PBMCs, taken 6 to 6.5 years after starting antiretroviral therapy. Receptors originate from a woman between 50 and 59 years old with HIV.

This clone appeared once. The chain joins TRBV21-1 to TRBJ2-6; the DNA was not compared with TRBD2, the D call given in the table. TRBV21-1 is a documented pseudogene. The CDR3 loop spans 23 amino acids. As DNA, the CDR3 is TGTGCCAGCAGCAAAAGTAAGGCAGGGACTAGCGGGAGGGCCGGGTCTGGGGCCAACGTCCTGACTTTC. Encoded protein: CASSKSKAGTSGRAGSGANVLTF.

This chain links TRBV2 with TRBJ2-2; 7 bases are a match to TRBD2. The CDR3 extends over 15 amino acids. Per germline, CDR1 SNHLY and CDR2 FYNNEI. V was pared by 3 bases and J by 7 bases, with 8 bases of the junction left unmatched. The CDR3 region is CASSDVWGGDGELFF. CDR3 DNA sequence: TGTGCCAGCAGTGATGTGTGGGGGGGGGACGGGGAGCTGTTTTTT.

The chain couples TRBV6-5 to TRBJ1-6; TRBD1 is a possible D gene (5 bases). This CDR3 contains 13 residues. The V end lost 6 bases, the J end lost 7 bases, and 10 bases lay between the germline ends. Germline V CDR1 and CDR2: MNHEY, SVGAGI. The CDR3 protein is CASRRGGNSPLHF. DNA of the CDR3: TGTGCCAGCAGGAGGGGAGGCAATTCACCCCTCCACTTT.